This TCR beta chain was retrieved from a study of blood T cell repertoires in COVID-19. In the original analysis: Amplification of reference gene primers provided the estimated nucleated cell counts. Profiled with immunoSEQ multiplex PCR; TCRdb holds only in-frame clones, not every one. The V and J calls and clone size were taken over from that table, and D and trimming were inferred from the DNA. The sample lists about 190,000 clones; approximately 84% were seen once. V lost 5 bases to trimming and J lost 3 bases; unmatched junction nucleotides: 6. The CDR3 has 14 amino acids. Germline V gene lookup returns CDR1 MNHNY and CDR2 SVGAGI (reference sequence).

V gene TRBV6-6 combines with J gene TRBJ1-2; 7 bases align to TRBD1. This TCR was sampled from a woman in her thirties who had recovered from COVID-19. Source material: PBMCs or T cells enriched from blood (not recorded which). The CDR3 DNA reads as TGTGCCAGCAGTCCACAGGGGACCTACTATGGCTACACCTTC. This gives the protein CASSPQGTYYGYTF.